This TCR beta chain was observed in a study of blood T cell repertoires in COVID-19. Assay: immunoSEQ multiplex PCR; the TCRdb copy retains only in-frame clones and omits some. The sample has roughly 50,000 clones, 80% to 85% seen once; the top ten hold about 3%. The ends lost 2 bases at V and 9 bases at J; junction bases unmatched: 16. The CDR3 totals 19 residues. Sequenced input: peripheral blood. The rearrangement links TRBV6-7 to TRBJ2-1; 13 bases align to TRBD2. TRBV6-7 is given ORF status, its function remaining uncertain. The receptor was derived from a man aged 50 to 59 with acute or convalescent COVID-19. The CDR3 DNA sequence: TGTGCCAGCAGTTACGGTTCAAACCCCGGGACTAGCGGGATGGCTGAGCAGTTCTTC. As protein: CASSYGSNPGTSGMAEQFF.